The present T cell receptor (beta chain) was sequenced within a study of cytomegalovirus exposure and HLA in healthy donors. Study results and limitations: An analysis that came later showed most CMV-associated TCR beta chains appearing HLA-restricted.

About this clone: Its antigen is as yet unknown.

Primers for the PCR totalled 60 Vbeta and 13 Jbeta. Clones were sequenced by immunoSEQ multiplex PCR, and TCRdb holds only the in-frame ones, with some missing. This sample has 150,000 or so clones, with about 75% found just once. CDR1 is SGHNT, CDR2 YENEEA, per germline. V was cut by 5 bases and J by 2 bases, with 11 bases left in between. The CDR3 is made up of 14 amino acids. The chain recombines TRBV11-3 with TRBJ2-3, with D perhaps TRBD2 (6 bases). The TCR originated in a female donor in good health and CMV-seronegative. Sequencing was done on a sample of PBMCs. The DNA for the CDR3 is TGTGCCAGCAGCGCGCGGGACTCCACAGATACGCAGTATTTT. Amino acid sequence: CASSARDSTDTQYF.